These 15 T cell receptor beta chains were sequenced from one sample in a study of beta chain features in type 1 diabetes (dated by TCRdb to 2016 to 2019). Library prep was done by the immunoSEQ multiplex PCR assay. The entire isolated RNA was reverse transcribed using the High Capacity cDNA Reverse Transcription Kit, and thus expressed TCRB transcripts were sequenced. TCRdb carries this immuneACCESS record with in-frame sequences only. Its versions omit some clonotypes, under half of them owing to an unresolved V gene in the studies checked, with the rest unexplained. This sample is represented by around 40,000 clones; around 50% of them were singletons. Jointly, the top ten make up approximately 2% of the sample. The sequenced sample consisted of Tregs from blood. The cell subset or site label of this sample denotes: regulatory CD4+ T cells. The source is a woman younger than 30 in good health.

In its sample, this clone was seen a few times. The V and J genes are TRBV5-5 and TRBJ2-7; 8 bases agree with TRBD2. The CDR3 length is 19 residues. V lost 0 bases and J lost 1; bases outside the gene matches: 15. The V gene's germline CDR1 is SGHKS and CDR2 YYEKEE (reference sequence). The CDR3 DNA is TGTGCCAGCAGCTTGGCCTTAATCGGGACCGGGAGGGATTCCTACGAGCAGTACTTC. Translating gives CASSLALIGTGRDSYEQYF.

The rearrangement joins TRBV6-1 to TRBJ2-2; D ambiguous. CDR1 is MNHNS and CDR2 is SASEGT in the germline V gene. Trimming pared 11 bases from V and 10 bases from J, leaving 23 bases between. The CDR3 length is 14 residues. The CDR3 bases are TGTGCCTGCCCGAAAAGAACAAATTCCGAGGAGCTGTTTTTT. Translated: CACPKRTNSEELFF.

V and J are TRBV7-2 and TRBJ2-5; D is unclear. Germline CDR1 SGHTA, CDR2 FQGNSA. CDR3 length: 13 residues. Trimming stripped 5 bases from V and 2 bases from J, with 9 bases between. CDR3 in amino acids: CASSVGTQETQYF. In nucleotides, the CDR3 is TGTGCCAGCAGCGTCGGTACTCAAGAGACCCAGTACTTC. Using reference TRBV7-2 and TRBJ2-5 for the parts outside the CDR3, the full variable domain is GAGVSQSPSNKVTEKGKDVELRCDPISGHTALYWYRQSLGQGLEFLIYFQGNSAPDKSGLPSDRFSAERTGGSVSTLTIQRTQQEDSAVYLCASSVGTQETQYFGPGTRLLVL.

The gene calls are TRBV18 and TRBJ2-1, with TRBD2 matching 14 bases. This CDR3 spans 15 amino acids. The germline V gene encodes CDR1 KGHSH and CDR2 LQKENI. After removal of 3 bases from V and 9 bases from J, the junction contained 4 bases not matched to a gene. The CDR3 DNA sequence: TGTGCCAGCTCACCGCCGACTAGCGGGAGGGGTGAGCAGTTCTTC. Translated: CASSPPTSGRGEQFF.

V usage is TRBV2 and J usage is TRBJ2-6; perhaps TRBD1 as D (5 bases). This CDR3 has 17 residues. Deletions cut 7 bases from V and 0 bases from J, with 16 bases between. Germline values: CDR1 SNHLY, CDR2 FYNNEI. CDR3 in DNA: TGTGCCAGCAAAGTTAGACAGACCCTCTCTGGGGCCAACGTCCTGACTTTC. This sequence encodes CASKVRQTLSGANVLTF.

The rearrangement uses TRBV7-3 and TRBJ2-5; D might be TRBD1 (7 bases). The J call may be in error: the DNA end matches TRBJ2-7 better. The germline V gene encodes CDR1 SGHTA and CDR2 FQGTGA. This CDR3 comprises 14 residues. CDR3 amino acids: CASSFQGGLSEQYF. The CDR3 coding sequence is TGTGCCAGCAGCTTCCAGGGGGGCCTTTCCGAGCAGTACTTC.

The chain uses TRBV7-6 and TRBJ1-6; D possibly corresponds to TRBD1 (5 bases). V lost 6 bases, J lost 10 bases, and 22 bases lay in between. This CDR3 comprises 16 residues. The germline gives CDR1 SGHVS, CDR2 FNYEAQ. Here the CDR3 DNA reads TGTGCCAGCAGGGGGGGGACCCTCACCCCGGGGTCACCCCTCCACTTT. Translating gives CASRGGTLTPGSPLHF.

The rearrangement links TRBV6-1 to TRBJ1-5, with TRBD1 matching 9 bases. This CDR3 region has 18 residues. Looked up from germline, CDR1 is MNHNS and CDR2 is SASEGT. The J segment lost 4 bases and the V segment lost 0 bases, leaving 10 bases of the junction unmatched. CDR3 coding DNA: TGTGCCAGCAGTGAAGCCGGGACAGGGAAAAGCGGGAATCAGCCCCAGCATTTT. Protein sequence: CASSEAGTGKSGNQPQHF.

The chain recombines TRBV7-2 with TRBJ2-7, with D perhaps TRBD1 (6 bases). Germline CDR1 reads SGHTA; CDR2 reads FQGNSA. CDR3 length equals 12 residues. The V and J ends lost 5 bases and 12 bases respectively, with 17 bases between them. The CDR3 here is CASSVEQGLAYF. As DNA, the CDR3 is TGTGCCAGCAGCGTAGAACAGGGATTAGCGTACTTC.

J is TRBJ2-1 and V is TRBV30; a weak D match, TRBD1 (6 bases). Germline CDR1 GTSNPN, CDR2 SVGIG (reference sequence). The CDR3 spans 12 residues. The V gene lost 4 bases and the J gene lost 4 bases, with 8 bases spanning the gap. CDR3 bases: TGTGCCTGGACTACAGGGTACAATGAGCAGTTCTTC. As protein: CAWTTGYNEQFF.

The gene calls are TRBV18 and TRBJ2-5; no firm D call. The CDR3 has 12 residues. Germline values: CDR1 KGHSH, CDR2 LQKENI. Trimming removed 1 base from V and 4 bases from J, with 4 bases in between. CDR3 bases: TGTGCCAGCTCACCACGGGCAGAGACCCAGTACTTC. It is translated as CASSPRAETQYF. Filled out from reference TRBV18 and TRBJ2-5, the complete variable domain reads NAGVMQNPRHLVRRRGQEARLRCSPMKGHSHVYWYRQLPEEGLKFMVYLQKENIIDESGMPKERFSAEFPKEGPSILRIQQVVRGDSAAYFCASSPRAETQYFGPGTRLLVL.

V gene TRBV7-2 combines with J gene TRBJ2-2, with 7 bases aligning to TRBD1. Germline V lookup: CDR1 SGHTA, CDR2 FQGNSA. The CDR3 has 19 residues. V dropped 2 bases and J dropped 1; count of bases not matched to a gene: 13. The CDR3 is CASSLTRGLGRQNTGELFF. DNA of the CDR3: TGTGCCAGCAGCTTAACGAGGGGGCTAGGACGTCAGAACACCGGGGAGCTGTTTTTT. The full variable domain, rest sourced from reference TRBV7-2 and TRBJ2-2, is GAGVSQSPSNKVTEKGKDVELRCDPISGHTALYWYRQSLGQGLEFLIYFQGNSAPDKSGLPSDRFSAERTGGSVSTLTIQRTQQEDSAVYLCASSLTRGLGRQNTGELFFGEGSRLTVL.

V and J are TRBV28 and TRBJ1-2; 7 positions agree with TRBD1. This CDR3 comprises 13 residues. Germline V lookup: CDR1 MDHEN, CDR2 SYDVKM. V trimming: 7 bases; J trimming: 4 bases; junction bases outside the gene matches: 6. CDR3 in amino acids: CASTPGTAYGYTF. The DNA of the CDR3 is TGTGCCAGCACCCCCGGGACAGCCTATGGCTACACCTTC.

In this sample, this clone turned up once. V gene TRBV10-3 combines with J gene TRBJ2-1; TRBD2 might be the D (6 bases). This CDR3 comprises 16 residues. The V end was cut by 6 bases, the J end by 3 bases, with 18 bases between. Per germline, CDR1 ENHRY and CDR2 SYGVKD. The CDR3 DNA is TGTGCCATCAGCCAACTTACCGGGAGCGTCTACAATGAGCAGTTCTTC. The encoded protein is CAISQLTGSVYNEQFF.

This sequence joins TRBV4-2 and TRBJ2-6, with 8 nucleotides matching TRBD1. There are 17 residues in the CDR3. Germline CDR1 is LGHNA and CDR2 is YNFKEQ. Trimming removed 0 bases from V and 4 bases from J; junction bases left unmatched: 5. This chain's CDR3 is CASSQEARGRGANVLTF. CDR3 bases: TGTGCCAGCAGCCAAGAGGCCAGGGGGCGAGGGGCCAACGTCCTGACTTTC.